One and the same sample provided the 7 T cell receptor beta chains below, sequenced in a study of control samples from healthy donors and cancer patients. Generated by immunoSEQ multiplex PCR, the TCRdb table keeps only in-frame clones and is missing some. The table shows about 120,000 clones, with roughly 87% occurring only once. Source material: blood. These receptors were taken from a man in his late teens or twenties in good health.

In DNA form, the CDR3 reads TGTGCCAGCTCACGAAACAGGGGGCGGGATCAGCCCCAGCATTTT. Protein sequence: CASSRNRGRDQPQHF. The V gene is TRBV18, the J gene TRBJ1-5; 9 bases are shared with TRBD1. The CDR3 has 15 amino acids. Unmatched junction bases numbered 6, after V lost 4 bases and J lost 5 bases. Germline V gene sequence: CDR1 KGHSH, CDR2 LQKENI. The complete variable domain, with remaining parts taken from reference TRBV18 and TRBJ1-5, reads NAGVMQNPRHLVRRRGQEARLRCSPMKGHSHVYWYRQLPEEGLKFMVYLQKENIIDESGMPKERFSAEFPKEGPSILRIQQVVRGDSAAYFCASSRNRGRDQPQHFGDGTRLSIL.

The gene calls are TRBV3-1 (or the pseudogene TRBV3-2) and TRBJ1-1; no clear D. Germline lookup yields CDR1 LGHDT and CDR2 YNNKEL (reference sequence). The CDR3 totals 17 residues. Trimming stripped 4 bases from V and 2 bases from J, with 20 bases between. The CDR3 DNA is TGTGCCAGCAGCCCAATCTGGCCGTCCCAAGGAAACACTGAAGCTTTCTTT. Encoded protein: CASSPIWPSQGNTEAFF.

CDR3 sequence: CASSRAQREKLFF. The CDR3 DNA is TGTGCCAGCAGTCGGGCCCAGAGGGAAAAACTGTTTTTT. This chain links TRBV12-3 or TRBV12-4 with TRBJ1-4; D gene ambiguous. V was pared by 5 bases and J by 8 bases, with 12 bases between. This CDR3 is built from 13 residues.

The CDR3 sequence: CATSDLSSGSVTDTQYF. The CDR3 coding sequence is TGTGCCACCAGTGATTTGTCGAGCGGGAGTGTCACAGATACGCAGTATTTT. The V and J genes are TRBV24-1 and TRBJ2-3, with 8 bases matching TRBD2. The CDR3 is 17 residues long. Trimming at V came to 0 bases and at J to 2 bases, leaving 6 bases not matched to a gene. CDR1 is KGHDR, CDR2 SFDVKD, per germline.

This chain joins TRBV6-5 and TRBJ2-3; 9 bases align to TRBD1. Per germline, CDR1 MNHEY and CDR2 SVGAGI. CDR3 length: 14 amino acids. V shed 8 bases and J 4 bases; nucleotides not matched to a gene: 7. The CDR3 bases are TGTGCCAGCCACAGGGGGCGGGTCCCAGATACGCAGTATTTT. It specifies CASHRGRVPDTQYF.

The chain links TRBV24-1 to TRBJ2-3, with no clear D. This CDR3 has 14 amino acids. The V end lost 0 bases, the J end lost 3 bases, and 6 bases lay between the germline ends. Germline CDR1 KGHDR, CDR2 SFDVKD. Here the CDR3 reads CATSDLYQTDTQYF. In DNA, the CDR3 is TGTGCCACCAGTGATTTGTATCAAACAGATACGCAGTATTTT.

The chain couples TRBV7-9 to TRBJ2-1; possibly TRBD2 for D (5 bases). The CDR3 runs 15 residues. V was pared by 6 bases and J by 4 bases, with 16 bases between. Germline V gene sequence: CDR1 SEHNR, CDR2 FQNEAQ (reference sequence). CDR3 sequence (DNA): TGTGCCAGCAGGTCGTGGGAGAGTGGTTACAATGAGCAGTTCTTC. This sequence encodes CASRSWESGYNEQFF.